The 21 T cell receptor beta chains below all came from one sample that was sequenced in a study of blood T cells in healthy people across ages. A second PCR, run for about 7 to 11 cycles, used a sample-barcoded 5' primer plus a J-beta primer mix. TCRdb reanalysed the 5' RACE reads using MiXCR and keeps one entry per CDR3 protein. The sample contains some 1.5 million distinct CDR3 sequences, approximately 43% of which appear only once. What was sequenced was blood. The receptors shown here come from a woman aged 18-35 years in good health.

The V gene is TRBV7-2, the J gene TRBJ1-1; D possibly corresponds to TRBD1 (5 bases). Trimming left V 7 bases short and J 5 bases short, with 14 bases between. The CDR3 is 13 residues long. Germline V lookup: CDR1 SGHTA, CDR2 FQGNSA. CDR3 residues: CASTQGHTTEAFF. CDR3 sequence (DNA): TGTGCCAGCACCCAAGGACACACAACTGAAGCTTTCTTT. Together with reference TRBV7-2 and TRBJ1-1, the CDR3 gives the full variable domain: GAGVSQSPSNKVTEKGKDVELRCDPISGHTALYWYRQSLGQGLEFLIYFQGNSAPDKSGLPSDRFSAERTGGSVSTLTIQRTQQEDSAVYLCASTQGHTTEAFFGQGTRLTVV.

J is TRBJ2-7 and V is TRBV29-1, with 11 nucleotides matching TRBD2. The junction had 7 bases not matched to a gene; V was cut back by 2 bases and J by 1 base. Germline loops: CDR1 SQVTM, CDR2 ANQGSEA. The CDR3 sequence is 16 residues long. CDR3 nucleotides: TGCAGCGTTGAAATCCCTAGCGGGAGGCAGTCCTACGAGCAGTACTTC. Translating gives CSVEIPSGRQSYEQYF.

This clonotype was picked up a small number of times. The J gene is TRBJ2-7, the V gene TRBV4-3; D could derive from TRBD1 or TRBD2 (6 bases each). The CDR3 runs to 17 residues. Germline CDR1 is LGHNA and CDR2 is YSLEER. The V gene lost 1 base and the J gene lost 2 bases, with 18 bases spanning the gap. CDR3 amino acids: CASSQAPGAISTYEQYF. In DNA, the CDR3 is TGCGCCAGCAGCCAAGCTCCGGGGGCCATCAGTACCTACGAGCAGTACTTC.

The chain uses TRBV2 and TRBJ2-5; possibly TRBD2 for D (6 bases). Deletions cut 0 bases from V and 11 bases from J, with 10 bases between. This CDR3 is 12 amino acids long. In germline, CDR1 is SNHLY, CDR2 FYNNEI. The CDR3 spells CASSEAGGEQYF. CDR3 sequence (DNA): TGTGCCAGCAGTGAAGCAGGAGGGGAGCAGTACTTC.

On this clonotype itself: The junction and the germline gene differ at one end; a read error may be behind it. This sequence joins TRBV29-1 and TRBJ2-1, with D perhaps TRBD2 (6 bases). The germline V gene has CDR1 SQVTM and CDR2 ANQGSEA. This CDR3 comprises 15 residues. As DNA, the CDR3 is TGCAGCGTTGGCCTACTAGCAATCTCCTACAACGAGCAGTTCTTC. Encoded protein: CSVGLLAISYNEQFF.

The CDR3 region has the DNA TGTGCCACCAGTGATGCGTCACGTGGAGGTGGGACAGATACGCAGTATTTT. It is translated as CATSDASRGGGTDTQYF. This chain uses TRBV24-1 with TRBJ2-3; a weak D match, TRBD2 (5 bases). This CDR3 is built from 17 residues. The V and J ends lost 3 bases and 3 bases respectively, with 18 bases between them. CDR1 KGHDR and CDR2 SFDVKD come from the germline V gene.

The chain couples TRBV7-8 to TRBJ2-4, with unresolved D. The J call may be wrong; the DNA end is better matched by TRBJ2-5. Germline values: CDR1 SGHVS, CDR2 FQNEAQ. The length of the CDR3 is 14 residues. CDR3 in DNA: TGTGCCAGCAGCCACTGGGCCCTCCAAGAGACCCAGTACTTC. Its translation is CASSHWALQETQYF.

This chain joins TRBV20-1 and TRBJ2-3, with 10 bases matching TRBD1. Per the germline V gene, CDR1 is DFQATT and CDR2 is SNEGSKA (reference sequence). This CDR3 contains 15 residues. The J segment lost 5 bases and the V segment lost 3 bases, leaving 8 bases of the junction unmatched. This chain's CDR3 is CSASPDRGYQDTQYF. In nucleotides, the CDR3 is TGCAGTGCTAGCCCGGACAGGGGGTATCAAGATACGCAGTATTTT.

Here the CDR3 DNA reads TGTGCCAGCAGCTTAGCGTTTACTGGCGGGGGTGAGCAGTTCTTC. Amino acid sequence: CASSLAFTGGGEQFF. This chain uses TRBV7-9 with TRBJ2-1; TRBD2 matches at 7 bases. V dropped 0 bases and J dropped 9; count of bases not matched to a gene: 8. This CDR3 is built from 15 residues. Germline assignment: CDR1 SEHNR and CDR2 FQNEAQ (reference sequence). The full variable domain, its missing parts supplied by reference TRBV7-9 and TRBJ2-1, is DTGVSQNPRHKITKRGQNVTFRCDPISEHNRLYWYRQTLGQGPEFLTYFQNEAQLEKSRLLSDRFSAERPKGSFSTLEIQRTEQGDSAMYLCASSLAFTGGGEQFFGPGTRLTVL.

V and J are TRBV12-3 or TRBV12-4 and TRBJ1-5; 10 positions match TRBD1. The CDR3 extends over 16 amino acids. Losses at the gene ends were 3 bases for V and 2 bases for J; bases not matched to a gene: 4. The CDR3 here is CASSFGDRGGNQPQHF. The CDR3 DNA sequence: TGTGCCAGCAGTTTCGGGGACAGGGGAGGCAATCAGCCCCAGCATTTT.

The rearrangement joins TRBV6-5 to TRBJ2-5, with 9 bases that match TRBD2. Germline loops: CDR1 MNHEY, CDR2 SVGAGI. Losses at the gene ends were 0 bases for V and 3 bases for J; bases not matched to a gene: 2. There are 15 residues in the CDR3. The CDR3 sequence: CASSYSSGRKETQYF. In nucleotides, the CDR3 is TGTGCCAGCAGTTACTCGAGCGGGAGGAAAGAGACCCAGTACTTC.

This clonotype was picked up one time. Written as DNA, the CDR3 is TGTGCCACCAGCAGAGTTTTAAACTATAATGAGCAGTACTTC. Its translation is CATSRVLNYNEQYF. The rearrangement uses TRBV15 and TRBJ2-5; no firm D call. The CDR3 contains 14 residues. Germline CDR1 reads LNHNV; CDR2 reads YYDKDF (reference sequence). The V end was cut by 1 base, the J end by 11 bases, with 17 bases between.

The chain employs TRBV4-3 and TRBJ1-2; perhaps TRBD1 as D (5 bases). V shed 0 bases and J shed 3 bases, with 11 bases lying between them. Germline V gene data show CDR1 as LGHNA and CDR2 as YSLEER. The CDR3 runs to 15 residues. The CDR3 loop reads CASSQDSGRDYGYTF. CDR3 bases: TGCGCCAGCAGCCAAGATAGTGGCAGGGACTATGGCTACACCTTC.

V is TRBV18 and J is TRBJ2-1; D remains unclear. The CDR3 loop spans 15 amino acids. Looked up from germline, CDR1 is KGHSH and CDR2 is LQKENI. V lost 1 base and J lost 10, with 17 bases in between. The CDR3: CASSPHPATATEQFF. The CDR3 nucleotides read TGTGCCAGCTCACCACATCCGGCGACGGCCACCGAGCAGTTCTTC. Looking up the rest from reference TRBV18 and TRBJ2-1 gives the full variable domain: NAGVMQNPRHLVRRRGQEARLRCSPMKGHSHVYWYRQLPEEGLKFMVYLQKENIIDESGMPKERFSAEFPKEGPSILRIQQVVRGDSAAYFCASSPHPATATEQFFGPGTRLTVL.

This clonotype was found a few times. The chain is built from TRBV6-5 and TRBJ1-5; D gene ambiguous. Germline CDR1 reads MNHEY; CDR2 reads SVGAGI. CDR3 length: 15 amino acids. The V end lost 1 base, the J end lost 2 bases, and 9 bases lay between the germline ends. The CDR3 loop is CASSYLPGGNQPQHF. In DNA form, the CDR3 reads TGTGCCAGCAGTTACTTACCCGGGGGCAATCAGCCCCAGCATTTT.

There are a few counts of this clonotype. The V and J genes are TRBV11-2 and TRBJ2-3, with 7 bases that match TRBD2. In germline, CDR1 is SGHAT, CDR2 FQNNGV. There are 13 residues in the CDR3. V shed 3 bases, J shed 9 bases, and the junction held 6 bases outside the gene matches. The CDR3 bases are TGTGCCAGCAGCTTCCAGCGGGAATTGACGCAGTATTTT. Translated, it gives CASSFQRELTQYF.

The rearrangement links TRBV11-2 to TRBJ2-5; the D gene is possibly TRBD2 (6 bases). Deletions cut 5 bases from V and 5 bases from J, with 15 bases between. Germline V gene data show CDR1 as SGHAT and CDR2 as FQNNGV. The CDR3 consists of 14 residues. The CDR3 here is CASSPTVGGETQYF. The CDR3 nucleotides read TGTGCCAGCAGCCCAACGGTCGGAGGGGAGACCCAGTACTTC.

This sequence joins TRBV6-5 and TRBJ1-2; D not resolved. The CDR3 length is 13 residues. Trimming took off 6 bases at V and 0 bases at J, with 8 bases between the two ends. Looked up from germline, CDR1 is MNHEY and CDR2 is SVGAGI. CDR3 coding DNA: TGTGCCAGCAGAGAGGCCTCTAACTATGGCTACACCTTC. It is translated as CASREASNYGYTF.

This clonotype turned up a few times. One end of the junction fails to match germline, which may point to a read error. The genes are TRBV7-7 and TRBJ2-2; 10 bases map to TRBD2. The CDR3 is 15 amino acids. Per germline, CDR1 SSHAT and CDR2 FNYEAQ (reference sequence). CDR3 nucleotides: TGTGCTAGCAGCTTAGGAGGGACTAGCGCCGGGGAGCTGTTTTTT. As protein: CASSLGGTSAGELFF.

This chain's CDR3 is CASSLVINEQYF. The DNA of the CDR3 is TGTGCCAGCAGTTTAGTTATAAACGAGCAGTACTTC. This chain uses TRBV12-3 or TRBV12-4 with TRBJ2-5; D remains unclear. The J call may be mistaken, given a closer DNA end match to TRBJ2-7. This CDR3 has 12 amino acids.

This clonotype was found many times. J is TRBJ2-5 and V is TRBV10-3, with 7 positions matching TRBD1. The length of the CDR3 is 13 residues. Germline-derived CDR1 and CDR2 are ENHRY and SYGVKD. V lost 6 bases to trimming and J lost 5 bases; unmatched junction nucleotides: 6. The CDR3 nucleotides read TGTGCCATCAGCTTGACAGGGAAGGAGACCCAGTACTTC. Protein product: CAISLTGKETQYF.